A selection of T cell receptor beta chains follows, all from one sample in a study of blood T cell repertoires in COVID-19. Generated by immunoSEQ multiplex PCR, the TCRdb table keeps only in-frame clones and is missing some. Of more than 110,000 clones listed, around 86% are singletons. Input material: peripheral blood. Every receptor here comes from an elderly woman with acute or convalescent COVID-19. CDR3s include the opening cysteine and the closing phenylalanine or tryptophan. The D gene is left open where the match is weak. Clone size is given for some rows only: seen once, a few or many times, or a class if the clone is expanded.

d_gene	abundance	v_gene	j_gene	CDR3aa	CDR3nt
TRBD2	-	TRBV5-1	TRBJ2-7	CASSFLAGKSSYEQYF	TGCGCCAGCAGCTTCTTAGCGGGAAAGAGCTCCTACGAGCAGTACTTC
-	-	TRBV4-1	TRBJ1-3	CASSPSRNPGNTIYF	TGCGCCAGCAGCCCAAGCAGGAACCCTGGAAACACCATATATTTT
TRBD1	few	TRBV28	TRBJ2-7	CASSWTQGSKVAYF	TGTGCCAGCAGTTGGACACAGGGGTCGAAAGTGGCGTACTTC
-	-	TRBV3-1/TRBV3-2	TRBJ2-5	CASSPNLQPGLPHF	TGTGCCAGCAGCCCGAACCTCCAACCGGGACTCCCTCACTTC
TRBD1	-	TRBV11-2	TRBJ1-2	CASSRDRGDYGYTF	TGTGCCAGCAGCCGGGACAGGGGAGACTATGGCTACACCTTC
TRBD2	-	TRBV29-1	TRBJ2-7	CSVEGGGKYLYEQYF	TGCAGCGTTGAGGGGGGGGGAAAATATTTATACGAGCAGTACTTC
TRBD1	few	TRBV4-2	TRBJ2-7	CASRNGTEAYEQYF	TGTGCCAGCAGAAACGGGACAGAAGCCTACGAGCAGTACTTC
TRBD1	-	TRBV5-4	TRBJ1-4	CANSSNRGGNEKLFF	TGTGCCAACAGCTCAAACAGGGGCGGTAATGAAAAACTGTTTTTT
TRBD1	-	TRBV18	TRBJ1-1	CASSPPGQGFNTEAFF	TGTGCCAGCTCACCACCGGGACAGGGGTTTAACACTGAAGCTTTCTTT
-	-	TRBV7-7	TRBJ2-1	CASSSTHGTLLF	TGTGCCAGCAGCTCCACCCACGGGACTTTGCTCTTC
TRBD2	-	TRBV5-5	TRBJ2-2	CASRASGTHTGELFF	TGTGCCAGCAGGGCTAGCGGGACCCACACCGGGGAGCTGTTTTTT
-	once	TRBV2	TRBJ1-1	CASDGVLNTEAFF	TGTGCCAGCGACGGGGTCCTGAACACTGAAGCTTTCTTT
-	-	TRBV25-1	TRBJ2-3	CASSSNQMDTQYF	TGTGCCAGCAGTTCAAATCAGATGGATACGCAGTATTTT
TRBD2	-	TRBV25-1	TRBJ2-1	CASKGSGGAFYNEQFF	TGTGCCAGCAAGGGTAGCGGGGGGGCCTTCTACAATGAGCAGTTCTTC
TRBD1	-	TRBV7-8	TRBJ1-4	CASSLGTGVYEKLFF	TGTGCCAGCAGCTTAGGAACAGGGGTATATGAAAAACTGTTTTTT
-	-	TRBV27	TRBJ2-7	CASSQNYEQYF	TGTGCCAGCAGCCAAAACTACGAGCAGTACTTC
TRBD2	once	TRBV5-1	TRBJ2-7	CASSLGLAGVYEQYF	TGCGCCAGCAGCTTGGGGCTAGCGGGGGTCTACGAGCAGTACTTC
-	-	TRBV7-9	TRBJ1-2	CASSLSARLNYGYTF	TGTGCCAGCAGCTTATCGGCGAGGCTCAACTATGGCTACACCTTC
-	once	TRBV5-1	TRBJ2-5	CASKPSGQETQYF	TGCGCCAGCAAGCCATCAGGTCAAGAGACCCAGTACTTC
-	-	TRBV7-9	TRBJ1-4	CASSFGEKLFF	TGTGCCAGCAGCTTCGGTGAAAAACTGTTTTTT
TRBD2	-	TRBV6-5	TRBJ2-2	CASRSGAIDTGELFF	TGTGCCAGCCGGAGCGGGGCGATAGACACCGGGGAGCTGTTTTTT
TRBD2	-	TRBV7-2	TRBJ2-5	CASSLYSGGRETQYF	TGTGCCAGCAGCCTGTATAGCGGGGGACGAGAGACCCAGTACTTC
-	once	TRBV11-2	TRBJ2-1	CASRFGQGGTPQFF	TGTGCCAGCAGATTTGGACAGGGAGGGACCCCGCAGTTCTTC
TRBD2	-	TRBV27	TRBJ2-1	CASSFLAGDSGEQFF	TGTGCCAGCAGCTTCCTGGCGGGGGATAGCGGAGAGCAGTTCTTC
TRBD2	-	TRBV28	TRBJ2-7	CASSFSGRLYEQYF	TGTGCCAGCAGTTTTAGCGGGAGACTCTACGAGCAGTACTTC
TRBD2	-	TRBV12-3/TRBV12-4	TRBJ2-1	CASSLTSGGQFF	TGTGCCAGCAGCCTGACTAGCGGGGGGCAGTTCTTC
-	-	TRBV7-9	TRBJ1-2	CASSTHYDGYTF	TGTGCCAGCAGCACACACTATGATGGCTACACCTTC
-	-	TRBV3-1/TRBV3-2	TRBJ2-1	CASSHHTQGQSEQFF	TGTGCCAGCAGCCACCACACACAGGGCCAGAGTGAGCAGTTCTTC
TRBD1	few	TRBV11-2	TRBJ2-7	CASSPWDRRYEQYF	TGTGCCAGCAGCCCTTGGGACAGGCGTTACGAGCAGTACTTC
-	-	TRBV5-1	TRBJ1-2	CASSLLLQGRDGYTF	TGCGCCAGCAGCTTGTTGCTTCAGGGCAGGGATGGCTACACCTTC